Listed below are T cell receptor beta chains from one sample, sequenced in a study of T-cell reconstitution after alpha-beta-depleted transplantation in children. TCRdb called the PCR reads again in MiXCR, with one record for every CDR3 protein. This sample has about 830,000 distinct CDR3 sequences, with about 16% found just once. The sample in question was PBMCs, mostly from graft donor cells, obtained 360 days after TCRalphabeta/CD19-depleted stem cell transplant. Receptors originate from a male patient younger than 18 who had a stem cell transplant for acute lymphoblastic leukemia, so the T cells may come from the graft donor. Each CDR3 is given with its conserved first and last residue. Fields, in order: D gene, V gene, clone size, J gene, CDR3 protein, CDR3 DNA. The D gene is left open where the match is weak. Expanded clones get a size class; other rows say once, few or many, or leave the size out.

D: TRBD2
V: TRBV11-1
size: few
J: TRBJ2-7
CDR3: CASSSGTSGSGDSYEQYF
DNA: TGTGCCAGCAGCTCCGGGACTAGCGGGAGTGGGGATTCCTACGAGCAGTACTTC

D: -
V: TRBV6-1
size: few
J: TRBJ2-2
CDR3: CASAQGVVWTGELFF
DNA: TGTGCCAGCGCCCAAGGGGTGGTTTGGACCGGGGAGCTGTTTTTT

D: -
V: TRBV9
size: -
J: TRBJ2-3
CDR3: CASSAPATDTQYF
DNA: TGTGCCAGCAGCGCTCCGGCCACAGATACGCAGTATTTT

D: -
V: TRBV29-1
size: -
J: TRBJ1-4
CDR3: CSGRAPGGKLFF
DNA: TGCAGCGGGAGGGCCCCTGGAGGAAAACTGTTTTTT

D: -
V: TRBV24-1
size: few
J: TRBJ2-2
CDR3: CATSDPRTGELFF
DNA: TGTGCCACCAGTGATCCGCGGACCGGGGAGCTGTTTTTT

D: TRBD1
V: TRBV5-1
size: -
J: TRBJ2-2
CDR3: CASRTGQYYTGELFF
DNA: TGCGCCAGCAGGACGGGACAGTACTACACCGGGGAGCTGTTTTTT

D: -
V: TRBV12-3/TRBV12-4
size: many
J: TRBJ2-1
CDR3: CASSFSTGLRNEQFF
DNA: TGTGCCAGCAGTTTCAGTACGGGCCTACGGAATGAGCAGTTCTTC

D: -
V: TRBV29-1
size: -
J: TRBJ1-3
CDR3: CSVESQGSGNTIYF
DNA: TGCAGCGTTGAGTCGCAGGGCTCTGGAAACACCATATATTTT

D: -
V: TRBV5-1
size: -
J: TRBJ2-7
CDR3: CASSLVDSQPTYEQYF
DNA: TGCGCCAGCAGCTTGGTGGATTCCCAACCCACCTACGAGCAGTACTTC

D: -
V: TRBV27
size: -
J: TRBJ1-1
CDR3: CASSRDGGTEAFF
DNA: TGTGCCAGCAGCCGGGACGGGGGGACTGAAGCTTTCTTT

D: TRBD1
V: TRBV13
size: -
J: TRBJ1-1
CDR3: CASSRGTGEAFF
DNA: TGTGCCAGCAGCCGAGGGACAGGGGAAGCTTTCTTT

D: TRBD2
V: TRBV5-1
size: few
J: TRBJ2-7
CDR3: CASSTGTSGLEQYF
DNA: TGCGCCAGCAGCACTGGGACTAGCGGACTCGAGCAGTACTTC

D: -
V: TRBV29-1
size: -
J: TRBJ1-1
CDR3: CSVEPTEAFF
DNA: TGCAGCGTTGAACCCACTGAAGCTTTCTTT

D: -
V: TRBV7-9
size: few
J: TRBJ1-1
CDR3: CASLPVLNTEAFF
DNA: TGTGCCAGCCTTCCGGTTTTGAACACTGAAGCTTTCTTT